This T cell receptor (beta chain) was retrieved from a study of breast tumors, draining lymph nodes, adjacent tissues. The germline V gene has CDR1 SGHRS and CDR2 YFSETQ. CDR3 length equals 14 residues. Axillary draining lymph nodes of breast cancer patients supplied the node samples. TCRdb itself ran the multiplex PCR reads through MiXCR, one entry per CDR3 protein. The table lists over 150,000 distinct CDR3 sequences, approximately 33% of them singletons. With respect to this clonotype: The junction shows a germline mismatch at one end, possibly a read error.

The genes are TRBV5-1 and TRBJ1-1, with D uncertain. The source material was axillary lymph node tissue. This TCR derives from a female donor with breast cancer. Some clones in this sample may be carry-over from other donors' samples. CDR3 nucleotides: TGCGCCAGCAGCCCTACGGGCGGGAACACTGAATCTTTCTTT. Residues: CASSPTGGNTESFF.